In this sample, the clone carrying this TCR beta chain turned up many times. These data belong to a study of T cells in Graves' hyperthyroidism and ophthalmopathy. CDR1 is MDHEN, CDR2 SYDVKM, per germline. The ends were cut back, 10 bases at V and 6 bases at J, with 15 bases in the middle. The CDR3 has 13 amino acids. Amplified TCR beta CDR3 regions came from RNA transcripts. An initial round of RT-PCR targeting the TCR CDR3 relied on the HTBI primer set. MiXCR, applied by TCRdb to the multiplex PCR reads, yields one record per CDR3 protein. The top ten hold around 44% of the sample, which has 90,000 to 120,000 distinct CDR3 sequences, around a sixth seen once.

The receptor's source is a woman aged 45 to 65 with Graves' hyperthyroidism. The specimen sequenced was blood. This chain uses TRBV28 with TRBJ1-4; D is uncertain. As DNA, the CDR3 is TGTGCCACTGGAGGGAGGGATTATGAAAAACTGTTTTTT. Its protein product is CATGGRDYEKLFF.